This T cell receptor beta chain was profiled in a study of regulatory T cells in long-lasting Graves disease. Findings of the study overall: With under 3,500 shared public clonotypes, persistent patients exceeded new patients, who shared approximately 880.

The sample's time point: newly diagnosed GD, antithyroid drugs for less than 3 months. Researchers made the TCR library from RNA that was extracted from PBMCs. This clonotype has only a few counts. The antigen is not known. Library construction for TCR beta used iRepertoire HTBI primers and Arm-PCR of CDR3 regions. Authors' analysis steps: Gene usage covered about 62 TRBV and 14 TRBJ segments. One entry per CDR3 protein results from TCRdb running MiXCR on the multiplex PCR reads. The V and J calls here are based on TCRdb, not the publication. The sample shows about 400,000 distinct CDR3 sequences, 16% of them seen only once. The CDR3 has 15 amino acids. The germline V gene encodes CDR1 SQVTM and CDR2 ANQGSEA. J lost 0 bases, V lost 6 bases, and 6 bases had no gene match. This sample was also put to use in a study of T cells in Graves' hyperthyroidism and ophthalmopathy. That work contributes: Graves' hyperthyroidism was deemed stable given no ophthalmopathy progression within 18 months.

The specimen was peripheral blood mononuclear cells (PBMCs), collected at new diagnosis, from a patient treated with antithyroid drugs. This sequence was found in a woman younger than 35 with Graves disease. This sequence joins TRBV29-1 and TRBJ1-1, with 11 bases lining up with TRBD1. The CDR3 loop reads CSVDGTGGMNTEAFF. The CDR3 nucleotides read TGCAGCGTGGACGGGACAGGGGGGATGAACACTGAAGCTTTCTTT. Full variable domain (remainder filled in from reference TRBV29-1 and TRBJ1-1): SAVISQKPSRDICQRGTSLTIQCQVDSQVTMMFWYRQQPGQSLTLIATANQGSEATYESGFVIDKFPISRPNLTFSTLTVSNMSPEDSSIYLCSVDGTGGMNTEAFFGQGTRLTVV.